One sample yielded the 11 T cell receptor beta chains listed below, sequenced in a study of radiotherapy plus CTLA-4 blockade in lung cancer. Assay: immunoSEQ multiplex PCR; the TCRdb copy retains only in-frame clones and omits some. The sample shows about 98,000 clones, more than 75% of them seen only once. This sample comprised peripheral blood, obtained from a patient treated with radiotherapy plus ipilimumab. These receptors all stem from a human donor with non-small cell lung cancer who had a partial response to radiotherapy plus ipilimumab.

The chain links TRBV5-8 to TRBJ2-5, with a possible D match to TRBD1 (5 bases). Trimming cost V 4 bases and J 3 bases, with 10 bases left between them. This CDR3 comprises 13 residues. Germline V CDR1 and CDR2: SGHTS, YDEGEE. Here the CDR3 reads CASSRQWEETQYF. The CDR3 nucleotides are TGTGCCAGCAGCCGACAGTGGGAAGAGACCCAGTACTTC.

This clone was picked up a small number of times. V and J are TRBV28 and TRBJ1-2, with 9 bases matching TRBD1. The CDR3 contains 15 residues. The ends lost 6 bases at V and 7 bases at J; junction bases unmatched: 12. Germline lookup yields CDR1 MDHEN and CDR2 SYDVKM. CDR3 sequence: CASSPNADRGVGYTF. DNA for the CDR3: TGTGCCAGCAGCCCGAACGCCGACAGGGGGGTTGGCTACACCTTC.

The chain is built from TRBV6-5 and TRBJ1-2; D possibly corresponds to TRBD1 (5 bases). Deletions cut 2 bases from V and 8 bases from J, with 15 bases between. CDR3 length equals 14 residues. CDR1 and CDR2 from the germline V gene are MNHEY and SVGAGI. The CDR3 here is CASSYGGTAGGYTF. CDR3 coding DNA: TGTGCCAGCAGTTACGGAGGGACTGCTGGGGGCTACACCTTC.

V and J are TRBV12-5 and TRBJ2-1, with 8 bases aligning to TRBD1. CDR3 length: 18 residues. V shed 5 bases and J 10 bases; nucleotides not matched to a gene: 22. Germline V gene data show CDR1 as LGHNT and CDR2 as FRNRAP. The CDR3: CASGLTEDGQGGTQEQFF. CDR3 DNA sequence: TGTGCTAGTGGTCTTACCGAGGACGGACAGGGTGGGACGCAGGAGCAGTTCTTC. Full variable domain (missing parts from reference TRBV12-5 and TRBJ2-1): DARVTQTPRHKVTEMGQEVTMRCQPILGHNTVFWYRQTMMQGLELLAYFRNRAPLDDSGMPKDRFSAEMPDATLATLKIQPSEPRDSAVYFCASGLTEDGQGGTQEQFFGPGTRLTVL.

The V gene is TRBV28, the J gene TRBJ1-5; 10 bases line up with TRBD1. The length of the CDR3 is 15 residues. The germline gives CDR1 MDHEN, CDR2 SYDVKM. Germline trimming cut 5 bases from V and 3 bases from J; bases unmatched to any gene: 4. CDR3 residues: CASSRQGAANQPQHF. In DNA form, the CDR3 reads TGTGCCAGCAGTCGACAGGGGGCGGCCAATCAGCCCCAGCATTTT. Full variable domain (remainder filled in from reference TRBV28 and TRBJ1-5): DVKVTQSSRYLVKRTGEKVFLECVQDMDHENMFWYRQDPGLGLRLIYFSYDVKMKEKGDIPEGYSVSREKKERFSLILESASTNQTSMYLCASSRQGAANQPQHFGDGTRLSIL.

For the CDR3, the DNA is TGCGCCAGCAGCTTCAGCTGGACTAGCGGGTTGAATGAGCAGTTCTTC. It is translated as CASSFSWTSGLNEQFF. The chain employs TRBV5-1 and TRBJ2-1, with 11 bases aligning to TRBD2. Trimming took 2 bases from V and 7 from J; bases not matched to a gene: 8. Looked up from germline, CDR1 is SGHRS and CDR2 is YFSETQ. This CDR3 is built from 16 residues.

CDR3 sequence (DNA): TGCGCCAGCAGCCAAGATATAGGGGCTAGGAACACTGAAGCTTTCTTT. Translated: CASSQDIGARNTEAFF. The chain is built from TRBV4-1 and TRBJ1-1; weak D call: TRBD1 (5 bases). V lost 0 bases, J lost 1 base, and 12 bases lay in between. The CDR3 runs 16 residues. Germline CDR1 is MGHRA and CDR2 is YSYEKL.

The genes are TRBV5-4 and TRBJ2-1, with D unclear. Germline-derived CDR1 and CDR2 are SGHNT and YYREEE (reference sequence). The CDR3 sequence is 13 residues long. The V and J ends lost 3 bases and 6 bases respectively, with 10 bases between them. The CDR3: CASSWSPPNEQFF. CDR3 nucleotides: TGTGCCAGCAGCTGGAGTCCACCCAATGAGCAGTTCTTC. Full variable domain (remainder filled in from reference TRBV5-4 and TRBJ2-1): ETGVTQSPTHLIKTRGQQVTLRCSSQSGHNTVSWYQQALGQGPQFIFQYYREEENGRGNFPPRFSGLQFPNYSSELNVNALELDDSALYLCASSWSPPNEQFFGPGTRLTVL.

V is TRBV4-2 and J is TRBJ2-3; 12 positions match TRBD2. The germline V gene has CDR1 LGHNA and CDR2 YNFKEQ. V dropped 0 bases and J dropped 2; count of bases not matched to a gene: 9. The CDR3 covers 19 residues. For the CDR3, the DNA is TGTGCCAGCAGCCAAGAATGGACCCTAGCGGGAGGGGACACAGATACGCAGTATTTT. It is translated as CASSQEWTLAGGDTDTQYF.

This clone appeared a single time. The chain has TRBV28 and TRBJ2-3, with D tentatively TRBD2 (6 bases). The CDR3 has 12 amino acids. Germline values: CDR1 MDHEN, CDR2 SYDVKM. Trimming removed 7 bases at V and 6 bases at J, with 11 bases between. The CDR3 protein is CASKQGRDTQYF. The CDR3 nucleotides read TGTGCCAGCAAGCAAGGGAGGGATACGCAGTATTTT.

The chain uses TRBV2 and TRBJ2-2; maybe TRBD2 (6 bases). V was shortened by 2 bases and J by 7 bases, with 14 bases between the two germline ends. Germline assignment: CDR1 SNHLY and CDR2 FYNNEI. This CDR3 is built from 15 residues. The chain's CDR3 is CASSELPGVSGELFF. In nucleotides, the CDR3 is TGTGCCAGCAGTGAACTGCCGGGAGTGAGCGGGGAGCTGTTTTTT. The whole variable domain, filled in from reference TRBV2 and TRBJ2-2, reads EPEVTQTPSHQVTQMGQEVILRCVPISNHLYFYWYRQILGQKVEFLVSFYNNEISEKSEIFDDQFSVERPDGSNFTLKIRSTKLEDSAMYFCASSELPGVSGELFFGEGSRLTVL.